Following are 2 T cell receptor beta chains from one sample sequenced in a study of graft-versus-host responses after intestinal transplantation. Here immunoSEQ multiplex PCR was the method, and the copy in TCRdb shows in-frame clones only, minus some. Here the sample spans fewer than 10,000 clones, about two thirds being singletons. To release intraepithelial and lamina propria lymphocytes, the graft tissue was processed. Material: ileum tissue, obtained around 460 days after transplant. The receptors stem from a human patient who received an intestinal transplant, so some T cells may come from the graft donor.

This clone was observed once. The chain has TRBV27 and TRBJ2-1; 10 nucleotides match TRBD2. The CDR3 is 16 residues long. J was trimmed by 1 base and V by 1 base; bases with no gene match: 1. Germline CDR1 MNHEY, CDR2 SMNVEV (reference sequence). DNA for the CDR3: TGTGCCAGCAGTTTATGGACTAGCGGATCCTACAATGAGCAGTTCTTC. Translation gives CASSLWTSGSYNEQFF.

The CDR3 reads CATSSGTSTDTQYF. The CDR3 nucleotides read TGTGCCACCAGCTCGGGGACTAGCACAGATACGCAGTATTTT. This sequence joins TRBV15 and TRBJ2-3; perhaps TRBD2 as D (6 bases). The CDR3 covers 14 residues. Trimming took 5 bases from V and 0 from J, leaving 9 bases between them. Germline values: CDR1 LNHNV, CDR2 YYDKDF (reference sequence). The variable domain in full, with the rest retrieved from reference TRBV15 and TRBJ2-3, is DAMVIQNPRYQVTQFGKPVTLSCSQTLNHNVMYWYQQKSSQAPKLLFHYYDKDFNNEADTPDNFQSRRPNTSFCFLDIRSPGLGDTAMYLCATSSGTSTDTQYFGPGTRLTVL.